A selection of T cell receptor beta chains follows, all from one sample in a study of technical replicates of blood from a few donors. Assay: immunoSEQ multiplex PCR; the TCRdb copy retains only in-frame clones and omits some. The table has about 75,000 clones, around 97% seen once. Material for sequencing was T cells isolated from PBMCs. These receptors came from a human donor in good health. The CDR3 runs from the conserved cysteine through the conserved F or W. D genes are given only for firm matches. Rows may omit the clone size; those that give it use once, few, many or a size class.

TRBV5-1	TRBJ2-3	.	TRBD2	TGCGCCAGCAGCTTAGCGGGAGGGAGCACAGATACGCAGTATTTT	CASSLAGGSTDTQYF
TRBV7-3	TRBJ1-2	.	TRBD1	TGTGCCAGCAGCATTGGACAGGGTGGGAACTATGGCTACACCTTC	CASSIGQGGNYGYTF
TRBV5-1	TRBJ2-5	.	.	TGCGCCAGCAGCACGGGACTTTTAGAGACCCAGTACTTC	CASSTGLLETQYF
TRBV6-5	TRBJ1-1	.	.	TGTGCCAGCAGTTACTCGATTTCGCCGGGGTCTACTGAAGCTTTCTTT	CASSYSISPGSTEAFF
TRBV7-9	TRBJ2-3	.	TRBD2	TGTGCCAGCAGCGCGACTAGCGGGAGGTTCTTTTTT	CASSATSGRFFF
TRBV6-5	TRBJ1-3	.	.	TGTGCCAGCAGTACGGTCGGGGTAGGAAACACCATATATTTT	CASSTVGVGNTIYF
TRBV11-2	TRBJ2-7	.	.	TGTGCCAGCAGCTTAATACAGGGCCAAGCCTACGAGCAGTACTTC	CASSLIQGQAYEQYF
TRBV30	TRBJ1-5	.	.	TGTGCCTGGAGTTTAGGGGATCCCAATCAGCCCCAGCATTTT	CAWSLGDPNQPQHF
TRBV11-2	TRBJ2-2	.	.	TGTGCCAGCAGCTTAGCGGGAGATTGGACCGGGGAGCTGTTTTTT	CASSLAGDWTGELFF
TRBV28	TRBJ2-3	once	TRBD2	TGTGCCAGCAGTCTCCTGACTAGCGGGACGGCAGATACGCAGTATTTT	CASSLLTSGTADTQYF
TRBV29-1	TRBJ2-7	.	.	TGCAGCGTACGGTGCTACGAGCAGTACTTC	CSVRCYEQYF
TRBV7-2	TRBJ2-2	.	.	TGTGCCAGCAGTCGGGACTTGAACACCGGGGAGCTGTTTTTT	CASSRDLNTGELFF
TRBV14	TRBJ2-1	.	.	TGTGCCAGCAGCCGGGCTCAGGGTATTGAGCAGTTCTTC	CASSRAQGIEQFF
TRBV5-1	TRBJ1-1	few	.	TGCGCCAGCAGCTTGGTAACGGTATCTGAAGCTTTCTTT	CASSLVTVSEAFF
TRBV28	TRBJ2-5	.	.	TGTGCCAGCAGTCCGCCGGCTAGCGCGGTTGAGACCCAGTACTTC	CASSPPASAVETQYF
TRBV19	TRBJ1-5	.	.	TGTGCCAGTAGTAGAGTCCCGATAGAATTTAATCAGCCCCAGCATTTT	CASSRVPIEFNQPQHF
TRBV6-5	TRBJ2-1	.	.	TGTGCCAGCAGTTACGGTAGCGTGAATGAGCAGTTCTTC	CASSYGSVNEQFF
TRBV7-6	TRBJ2-2	.	.	TGTGCCAGCAGCTTAGGGGCGGGAAGAACCGGGGAGCTGTTTTTT	CASSLGAGRTGELFF
TRBV7-9	TRBJ1-2	once	.	TGTGCCAGCAGCGTTCAGGGGACCTATGGCTACACCTTC	CASSVQGTYGYTF
TRBV6-6	TRBJ1-5	.	TRBD1	TGTGCCAGCAGTTACGGGGGACAGTCTGGGCCCCAGCATTTT	CASSYGGQSGPQHF
TRBV30	TRBJ2-3	once	TRBD2	TGTGCCTGGAGTGATAGCGGGAGGGCCGTGCAGTATTTT	CAWSDSGRAVQYF
TRBV2	TRBJ1-5	.	TRBD1	TGTGCCAGGGGGACAGTTCTCAATCAGCCCCAGCATTTT	CARGTVLNQPQHF
TRBV4-1	TRBJ2-5	.	.	TGCGCCAGCAGCCGGGGGGATGGAAAGACCCAGTACTTC	CASSRGDGKTQYF
TRBV21-1	TRBJ1-1	.	.	TGTGCCAGCAGCAAAGCGCGGGTGGCAGCCCGGCACACTGAAGCTTTCTTT	CASSKARVAARHTEAFF
TRBV5-1	TRBJ1-4	.	.	TGCGCCAGCAGCAGTACTGGAGAGGCTAATGAAAAACTGTTTTTT	CASSSTGEANEKLFF
TRBV2	TRBJ2-3	.	TRBD2	TGTGCCAGCGGCGCGGGACTAGCTTCAGATACGCAGTATTTT	CASGAGLASDTQYF
TRBV27	TRBJ1-5	.	.	TGTGCCAGCAGACCGGAGGTCGCCGAGCAGCCCCAGCATTTT	CASRPEVAEQPQHF
TRBV9	TRBJ2-7	.	.	TGTGCCAGCAGCGTAGGACACTCACTCTACGAGCAGTACTTC	CASSVGHSLYEQYF
TRBV2	TRBJ2-1	.	TRBD2	TGTGCCAGCAGTGAAGCTTGGGGACTAGCTTCTTATGAGCAGTTCTTC	CASSEAWGLASYEQFF
TRBV7-3	TRBJ2-7	once	TRBD2	TGTGCCAGCAGCTTTTACGGGAGGACCTACGAGCAGTACTTC	CASSFYGRTYEQYF
TRBV9	TRBJ2-2	.	.	TGTGCCAGCAGCCTACTAGCTGCGAACACCGGGGAGCTGTTTTTT	CASSLLAANTGELFF
TRBV29-1	TRBJ2-7	.	TRBD2	TGCAGCGTTGAAGATGGGGAGGGTTCCTACGAGCAGTACTTC	CSVEDGEGSYEQYF
TRBV13	TRBJ2-2	once	TRBD1	TGTGCCAGCAGCGGGGGACAGGGGAACACCGGGGAGCTGTTTTTT	CASSGGQGNTGELFF
TRBV7-9	TRBJ2-7	.	.	TGTGCCAGCAGCAAAGGACTATCTTACGAGCAGTACTTC	CASSKGLSYEQYF
TRBV27	TRBJ2-6	.	.	TGTGCCAGCAAAGGGAGCTCTGGGGCCAACGTCCTGACTTTC	CASKGSSGANVLTF
TRBV5-1	TRBJ1-1	.	.	TGCGCCAGCAGCTTGTATCGCCAGACAAGCACTGAAGCTTTCTTT	CASSLYRQTSTEAFF
TRBV7-8	TRBJ2-7	.	.	TGTGCCAGCAGCTTAGCGGCGGGCGACGAGCAGTACTTC	CASSLAAGDEQYF
TRBV5-1	TRBJ2-2	.	TRBD1	TGCGCCAGCAGGCAAAGACAGGGGGCTGCCGGGGAGCTGTTTTTT	CASRQRQGAAGELFF
TRBV10-2	TRBJ2-6	.	.	TGCGCCAGCAGTGAGGGCCATGGTGGGGCCAACGTCCTGACTTTC	CASSEGHGGANVLTF
TRBV28	TRBJ2-7	once	.	TGTGCCAGCAGTCGAGACCAGGGAATCTACGAGCAGTACTTC	CASSRDQGIYEQYF
TRBV4-2	TRBJ1-2	.	.	TGTGCCAGCAGCCAAGATCTCTTTCCGCCGACAAGGTCTAACTATGGCTACACCTTC	CASSQDLFPPTRSNYGYTF
TRBV6-1	TRBJ1-5	.	TRBD1	TGTGCCGTACTACGGGACAGGAGTAATCAGCCCCAGCATTTT	CAVLRDRSNQPQHF
TRBV4-2	TRBJ2-3	.	TRBD2	TGTGCCAGCAGCCCCTCGGGACTATACACAGATACGCAGTATTTT	CASSPSGLYTDTQYF
TRBV7-2	TRBJ2-2	.	TRBD2	TGTGCCAGCAGCTCGCGTTGGGGAGGGCACACCGGGGAGCTGTTTTTT	CASSSRWGGHTGELFF
TRBV7-3	TRBJ2-7	.	.	TGTGCCAGCAGCCTAGGCGGGAACTCCTACGAGCAGTACTTC	CASSLGGNSYEQYF
TRBV4-3	TRBJ1-1	.	.	TGCGCCAGCAGCCAAGATGGATCCGGGACTGAAGCTTTCTTT	CASSQDGSGTEAFF
TRBV6-5	TRBJ2-5	.	TRBD1	TGTGCCAGCACAGGGGGAGAGACCCAGTACTTC	CASTGGETQYF
TRBV10-1	TRBJ1-2	.	.	TGCGCCAGCAGTCGAGTGGAGGGTCTCTATGGCTACACCTTC	CASSRVEGLYGYTF
TRBV9	TRBJ2-1	.	.	TGTGCCAGCAGCGTAGGCCCAGCGATCAATGAGCAGTTCTTC	CASSVGPAINEQFF